The 29 T cell receptor beta chains given below trace back to one sample, sequenced in a study of T cell changes during pregnancy in multiple sclerosis. The method was immunoSEQ multiplex PCR; TCRdb's version includes in-frame clones alone and lacks a portion of them. The profile shows more than 15,000 clones, roughly 81% of them singletons. The specimen was CD8+ T cells from peripheral blood mononuclear cells, collected in the second trimester of pregnancy. The receptor source for this set is a female donor in good health, enrolled as a control in a pregnancy study.

The chain couples TRBV30 to TRBJ1-6, with D maybe TRBD1 (6 bases). V was clipped by 4 bases and J by 9 bases, with 16 bases between them. This CDR3 comprises 14 residues. Germline CDR1 reads GTSNPN; CDR2 reads SVGIG (reference sequence). CDR3 in amino acids: CAWTLQGPTSPLHF. The CDR3 DNA is TGTGCCTGGACCCTACAGGGCCCTACTTCACCCCTCCACTTT.

The CDR3 nucleotides read TGTGCCAGCAGCGCTAGCGGGGGCCCCGGGGATACGCAGTATTTT. Its protein is CASSASGGPGDTQYF. The chain recombines TRBV7-3 with TRBJ2-3, with TRBD2 matching over 10 bases. The CDR3 runs to 15 residues. The J segment lost 6 bases and the V segment lost 5 bases, leaving 8 bases of the junction unmatched. Germline CDR1 and CDR2: SGHTA and FQGTGA.

The J gene is TRBJ2-7, the V gene TRBV11-2; 10 bases fit TRBD1. The length of the CDR3 is 16 residues. Germline CDR1 is SGHAT and CDR2 is FQNNGV. The V and J ends lost 2 bases and 6 bases, in that order; junction bases with no gene match: 10. CDR3: CASSLILRDRGPEQYF. The DNA for the CDR3 is TGTGCCAGCAGCTTAATTCTCCGGGACAGGGGCCCCGAGCAGTACTTC.

This sequence joins TRBV27 and TRBJ1-6; TRBD1 aligns across 8 bases. The CDR3 length is 14 residues. V was pared by 4 bases and J by 6 bases, with 2 bases of the junction left unmatched. CDR1 and CDR2 (germline): MNHEY, SMNVEV (reference sequence). The CDR3 sequence is CASSSGQVNSPLHF. The CDR3 nucleotides are TGTGCCAGCAGTTCGGGACAGGTTAATTCACCCCTCCACTTT.

The rearrangement uses TRBV5-1 and TRBJ1-1; no clear D gene. Trimming cost V 2 bases and J 4 bases, with 15 bases left between them. Germline CDR1 reads SGHRS; CDR2 reads YFSETQ. CDR3 length: 15 residues. The DNA for the CDR3 is TGCGCCAGCAGCTTCGACGTAGGAGGAGGCACTGAAGCTTTCTTT. It encodes CASSFDVGGGTEAFF. Using reference TRBV5-1 and TRBJ1-1 for the parts outside the CDR3, the full variable domain is KAGVTQTPRYLIKTRGQQVTLSCSPISGHRSVSWYQQTPGQGLQFLFEYFSETQRNKGNFPGRFSGRQFSNSRSEMNVSTLELGDSALYLCASSFDVGGGTEAFFGQGTRLTVV.

This clone has only one observation. This chain uses TRBV19 with TRBJ2-1; 10 nucleotides match TRBD1. Germline lookup yields CDR1 LNHDA and CDR2 SQIVND (reference sequence). V trimming: 8 bases; J trimming: 3 bases; junction bases outside the gene matches: 1. The CDR3 loop spans 13 amino acids. The CDR3 DNA follows: TGTGCCAGTTGGACAGGGGGCTACAATGAGCAGTTCTTC. As protein: CASWTGGYNEQFF. Drawing the rest from reference TRBV19 and TRBJ2-1, the complete variable domain is DGGITQSPKYLFRKEGQNVTLSCEQNLNHDAMYWYRQDPGQGLRLIYYSQIVNDFQKGDIAEGYSVSREKKESFPLTVTSAQKNPTAFYLCASWTGGYNEQFFGPGTRLTVL.

The chain carries TRBV4-1 and TRBJ2-7, with a tentative D call TRBD2 (6 bases). Trimming removed 5 bases from V and 6 bases from J, with 14 bases in between. The germline CDR1 and CDR2 sequences are MGHRA and YSYEKL. This CDR3 is 13 amino acids long. CDR3 DNA sequence: TGCGCCAGCAGCTACAACCTGGGGGGCGAGCAGTACTTC. Translating it yields CASSYNLGGEQYF.

V and J are TRBV19 and TRBJ2-3, with 11 bases aligning to TRBD2. Losses at the gene ends were 5 bases for V and 5 bases for J; bases not matched to a gene: 3. The CDR3 has 14 amino acids. In germline, CDR1 is LNHDA, CDR2 SQIVND (reference sequence). This chain's CDR3 is CASSRTSGGDTQYF. The CDR3 region has the DNA TGTGCCAGTAGTCGAACTAGCGGGGGAGATACGCAGTATTTT.

The CDR3, as DNA: TGTGCCAGCAGCGTAGGACAGGGGTTATCCTTAGACTATGGCTACACCTTC. Protein product: CASSVGQGLSLDYGYTF. The V and J genes are TRBV9 and TRBJ1-2, with 8 bases lining up with TRBD1. Trimming at V came to 0 bases and at J to 3 bases, leaving 10 bases not matched to a gene. The CDR3 consists of 17 residues. From germline, CDR1 is SGDLS and CDR2 YYNGEE.

This sequence joins TRBV15 and TRBJ2-5; TRBD1 matches 8 bases. V lost 1 base to trimming and J lost 3 bases; unmatched junction nucleotides: 4. The germline CDR1 and CDR2 sequences are LNHNV and YYDKDF (reference sequence). The length of the CDR3 is 15 residues. CDR3 DNA sequence: TGTGCCACCAGCAGAGGACAGGGGTATGAAGAGACCCAGTACTTC. It translates to CATSRGQGYEETQYF.

This chain uses TRBV9 with TRBJ1-5; possible D gene TRBD1, 5 bases. Germline CDR1 reads SGDLS; CDR2 reads YYNGEE. The V end lost 4 bases, the J end lost 4 bases, and 9 bases lay between the germline ends. The length of the CDR3 is 13 residues. The CDR3 DNA follows: TGTGCCAGCAGCCCCCAGGGAAATCAGCCCCAGCATTTT. It encodes CASSPQGNQPQHF.

Details on this clone: At one of its ends the junction is not consistent with the germline gene, which may arise from a read error. The DNA of the CDR3 is TGTGCCAGCAGCTTGGGGGGGACAGGGGCGCTCTTC. Amino acid sequence: CASSLGGTGALF. The chain employs TRBV5-6 and TRBJ2-1, with TRBD1 matching 10 bases. This CDR3 spans 12 amino acids. Germline CDR1 is SGHDT and CDR2 is YYEEEE.

This rearrangement joins TRBV27 to TRBJ2-7, with a weak D call TRBD2 (5 bases). The CDR3 runs 15 residues. The germline gives CDR1 MNHEY, CDR2 SMNVEV (reference sequence). Trimming removed 4 bases from V and 2 bases from J, with 15 bases in between. The CDR3 spells CASSSTRTGTYEQYF. The CDR3 nucleotides are TGTGCCAGCAGTTCTACTCGTACCGGGACCTACGAGCAGTACTTC.

The rearrangement links TRBV28 to TRBJ1-1, with 8 positions matching TRBD1. Germline CDR1 reads MDHEN; CDR2 reads SYDVKM. The CDR3 runs to 13 residues. The junction had 5 bases not matched to a gene; V was cut back by 6 bases and J by 5 bases. The CDR3 is CASRRTGSTEAFF. The CDR3 coding sequence is TGTGCCAGCAGAAGGACAGGGAGTACTGAAGCTTTCTTT.

V usage is TRBV15 and J usage is TRBJ2-1, with 7 bases matching TRBD1. The CDR3 runs 14 residues. V lost 0 bases to trimming and J lost 9 bases; unmatched junction nucleotides: 5. Germline assignment: CDR1 LNHNV and CDR2 YYDKDF (reference sequence). In DNA form, the CDR3 reads TGTGCCACCAGCAGAGATTGGGCAGGGGGTGAGCAGTTCTTC. This gives the protein CATSRDWAGGEQFF.

The chain carries TRBV7-3 and TRBJ2-7; weak D call: TRBD2 (5 bases). This CDR3 comprises 15 residues. Germline CDR1 reads SGHTA; CDR2 reads FQGTGA. The V end was cut by 7 bases, the J end by 3 bases, with 19 bases between. Written as DNA, the CDR3 is TGTGCCAGCATCCGGCCGAGGAGAGGGAACTACGAGCAGTACTTC. Amino acid sequence: CASIRPRRGNYEQYF.

In DNA, the CDR3 is TGTGCCAGCAGCCAGACCAGGGGGACTGAAGCTTTCTTT. This translates into CASSQTRGTEAFF. The gene calls are TRBV5-6 and TRBJ1-1; TRBD1 aligns across 7 bases. J was trimmed by 5 bases and V by 4 bases; bases with no gene match: 5. Germline V lookup: CDR1 SGHDT, CDR2 YYEEEE. The CDR3 has 13 amino acids.

V is TRBV11-2 and J is TRBJ2-5; the D gene is possibly TRBD2 (5 bases). V gave up 3 bases and J gave up 5 bases, with 10 bases separating them. The CDR3 loop spans 13 amino acids. Germline lookup yields CDR1 SGHAT and CDR2 FQNNGV. This chain's CDR3 is CASSFQREETQYF. The CDR3 DNA sequence: TGTGCCAGCAGCTTTCAAAGGGAGGAGACCCAGTACTTC.

The V call is TRBV9, the J call TRBJ2-2; TRBD1 matches 9 bases. CDR1 SGDLS and CDR2 YYNGEE come from the germline V gene. This CDR3 has 16 amino acids. The V and J ends lost 5 bases and 3 bases, in that order; junction bases with no gene match: 8. DNA for the CDR3: TGTGCCAGCAGAGATGACAGGGGGAGGGACACCGGGGAGCTGTTTTTT. This codes for CASRDDRGRDTGELFF.

This CDR3 reads CASSLPKTQGYRTGELFF. CDR3 nucleotides: TGTGCCAGCAGCTTACCCAAGACCCAGGGGTATCGTACCGGGGAGCTGTTTTTT. The rearrangement links TRBV7-8 to TRBJ2-2, with a possible D match to TRBD1 (6 bases). V was shortened by 2 bases and J by 5 bases, with 21 bases between the two germline ends. The germline V gene has CDR1 SGHVS and CDR2 FQNEAQ. The CDR3 contains 18 residues.

This CDR3 reads CASKNRDYEQYF. The CDR3 DNA reads TGTGCCAGCAAGAACAGAGATTACGAGCAGTACTTC. The V call is TRBV7-9, the J call TRBJ2-7; D gene unclear. Per germline, CDR1 SEHNR and CDR2 FQNEAQ (reference sequence). Trimming pared 7 bases from V and 4 bases from J, leaving 11 bases between. This CDR3 region has 12 residues.

V gene TRBV6-5 combines with J gene TRBJ2-7; 7 bases line up with TRBD2. The ends lost 3 bases at V and 2 bases at J; junction bases unmatched: 10. Germline values: CDR1 MNHEY, CDR2 SVGAGI. This CDR3 comprises 16 residues. CDR3 region: CASSYDLPTSTYEQYF. The CDR3 region has the DNA TGTGCCAGCAGTTATGACCTCCCGACTAGCACCTACGAGCAGTACTTC.

The chain employs TRBV7-9 and TRBJ2-1; 7 bases are a match to TRBD2. The CDR3 is 13 residues long. The germline gives CDR1 SEHNR, CDR2 FQNEAQ (reference sequence). Trimming took 5 bases from V and 7 from J; bases not matched to a gene: 5. Here the CDR3 reads CASSRSGENEQFF. CDR3 sequence (DNA): TGTGCCAGCAGCCGAAGCGGGGAAAATGAGCAGTTCTTC.

This clone showed up just once. The chain is built from TRBV4-1 and TRBJ1-5; D unresolved. From germline, CDR1 is MGHRA and CDR2 YSYEKL. The CDR3 totals 13 residues. V was pared by 4 bases and J by 3 bases, with 7 bases between. CDR3 coding DNA: TGCGCCAGCAGCCTCTATCTCAATCAGCCCCAGCATTTT. The encoded protein is CASSLYLNQPQHF.

The rearrangement links TRBV6-5 to TRBJ1-2; 7 nucleotides agree with TRBD1. J lost 2 bases, V lost 8 bases, and 5 bases had no gene match. The germline V gene encodes CDR1 MNHEY and CDR2 SVGAGI. The CDR3 is 13 amino acids. CDR3 loop: CASSDRVNYGYTF. CDR3 coding DNA: TGTGCCAGCTCAGACAGGGTGAACTATGGCTACACCTTC.

This clone has a single count. The chain employs TRBV4-2 and TRBJ2-3; unclear D gene. This CDR3 has 16 amino acids. CDR1 and CDR2 (germline): LGHNA, YNFKEQ. Trimming removed 0 bases at V and 0 bases at J, with 10 bases between. DNA of the CDR3: TGTGCCAGCAGCCAAGAAGCAGACTTTAGCACAGATACGCAGTATTTT. This translates into CASSQEADFSTDTQYF.

This chain links TRBV5-4 with TRBJ1-5; 8 bases map to TRBD1. This CDR3 spans 14 amino acids. The ends lost 4 bases at V and 7 bases at J; junction bases unmatched: 7. Per the germline V gene, CDR1 is SGHNT and CDR2 is YYREEE (reference sequence). DNA for the CDR3: TGTGCCAGCAGCCCCGACAGGGGTAGGCAGCCCCAGCATTTT. Its translation is CASSPDRGRQPQHF.

The chain couples TRBV13 to TRBJ2-7, with a possible D match to TRBD2 (5 bases). In germline, CDR1 is PRHDT, CDR2 FYEKMQ (reference sequence). This CDR3 has 14 amino acids. Trimming stripped 3 bases from V and 2 bases from J, with 11 bases between. In DNA, the CDR3 is TGTGCCAGCAGCTTCAGACTAACTGCCTACGAGCAGTACTTC. It translates to CASSFRLTAYEQYF.

The V call is TRBV4-3, the J call TRBJ2-3; 7 bases agree with TRBD1. Germline CDR1 and CDR2: LGHNA and YSLEER. There are 16 residues in the CDR3. Trimming at V came to 0 bases and at J to 1 base, leaving 4 bases not matched to a gene. The CDR3 coding sequence is TGCGCCAGCAGCCAAGAGTCTACAGGGGGCACAGATACGCAGTATTTT. Translating gives CASSQESTGGTDTQYF.